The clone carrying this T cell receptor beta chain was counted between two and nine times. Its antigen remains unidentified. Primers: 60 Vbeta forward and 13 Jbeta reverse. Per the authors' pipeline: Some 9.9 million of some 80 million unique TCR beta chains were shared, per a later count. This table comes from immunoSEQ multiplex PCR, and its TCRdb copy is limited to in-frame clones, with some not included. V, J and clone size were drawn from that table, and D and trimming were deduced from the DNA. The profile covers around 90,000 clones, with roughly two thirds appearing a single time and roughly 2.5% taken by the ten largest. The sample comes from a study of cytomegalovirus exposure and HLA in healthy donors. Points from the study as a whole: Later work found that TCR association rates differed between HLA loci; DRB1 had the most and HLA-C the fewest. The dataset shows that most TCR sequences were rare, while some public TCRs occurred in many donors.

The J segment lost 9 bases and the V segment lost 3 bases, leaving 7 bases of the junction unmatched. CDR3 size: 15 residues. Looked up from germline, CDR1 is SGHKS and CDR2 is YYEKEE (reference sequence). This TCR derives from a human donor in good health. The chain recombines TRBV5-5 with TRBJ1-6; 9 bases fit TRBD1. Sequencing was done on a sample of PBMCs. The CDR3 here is CASSSTGGQGSPLHF. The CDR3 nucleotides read TGTGCCAGCAGCTCAACAGGGGGCCAGGGTTCACCCCTCCACTTT.